This TCR beta chain was identified during a study of OX40 agonist ivuxolimab in advanced cancers. About the study: Patients received ivuxolimab, an intravenous treatment, every 2 weeks at 0.01 to 10 mg/kg. Patients were 82.7% male with ages about 20 to 79, mean about 60.

V gave up 6 bases and J gave up 6 bases, with 14 bases separating them. Germline CDR1 reads MNHEY; CDR2 reads SVGAGI. The CDR3 runs to 14 residues. Overall study findings and caveats: Certain nonresponders likewise exhibited a low normalized T-cell clonal expansion.

Sequenced by immunoSEQ multiplex PCR; TCRdb stores in-frame clones only, minus some. Of around 44,000 clones in the sample, about 90% were seen once. A note on this clone: The antigen is unknown.

The specimen was CD4+ or CD8+ T cells sorted from blood, collected in a trial of the OX40 agonist ivuxolimab. This chain uses TRBV6-5 with TRBJ2-2; D might be TRBD1 (6 bases). The TCR originated in an adult with an advanced solid tumor such as melanoma, head and neck, liver or kidney cancer. In nucleotides, the CDR3 is TGTGCCAGCAGAAACAGGGAGTATTCCGGGGAGCTGTTTTTT. It encodes CASRNREYSGELFF.